The 19 T cell receptor beta chains below were found in one sample sequenced in a study of shared clonotypes between healthy human individuals (dated by TCRdb to 2018 to 2021). The method behind the library was the immunoSEQ multiplex PCR assay. TCRdb re-hosts the immuneACCESS table, in-frame sequences only. Its copies lack some clones; in the studies checked, an unresolved V gene accounts for under half of them, and the cause for the rest is not known. Within this sample are approximately 2.3 million clones, with approximately 93% of them counted one time only. Of the sample, approximately 0.4% is held by the ten largest clones. The source material was naive CD4+ T cells from PBMCs. The sample's cell subset or site label is to be understood as: CD45RA+ positively selected. These receptors originate from a man aged 18 to 30 in good health. Some clones in this sample may be carry-over from other donors' samples.

CDR3 protein: CASSGAFTDTQYF. The CDR3 DNA is TGTGCCAGCAGTGGAGCCTTCACAGATACGCAGTATTTT. This chain links TRBV2 with TRBJ2-3; D gene uncertain. Germline lookup yields CDR1 SNHLY and CDR2 FYNNEI. The CDR3 runs to 13 residues. With 4 bases removed from V and 2 bases from J, the gap between germline ends came to 7 bases.

V is TRBV2 and J is TRBJ2-5, with a tentative D call TRBD2 (5 bases). The germline gives CDR1 SNHLY, CDR2 FYNNEI. The CDR3 covers 12 residues. V was clipped by 4 bases and J by 5 bases, with 8 bases between them. For the CDR3, the DNA is TGTGCCAGCAGTGGGACGGGGGAGACCCAGTACTTC. Its protein product is CASSGTGETQYF. The full variable domain, with the rest looked up from reference TRBV2 and TRBJ2-5, is EPEVTQTPSHQVTQMGQEVILRCVPISNHLYFYWYRQILGQKVEFLVSFYNNEISEKSEIFDDQFSVERPDGSNFTLKIRSTKLEDSAMYFCASSGTGETQYFGPGTRLLVL.

This clone was counted once. The V call is TRBV28, the J call TRBJ2-1; TRBD2 aligns across 10 bases. The germline gives CDR1 MDHEN, CDR2 SYDVKM. Trimming at V came to 5 bases and at J to 9 bases, leaving 10 bases not matched to a gene. The CDR3 extends over 15 amino acids. The CDR3 sequence: CASSPRASGSSEQFF. The CDR3 nucleotides are TGTGCCAGCAGTCCCCGGGCTAGCGGGAGCAGTGAGCAGTTCTTC.

This sequence joins TRBV28 and TRBJ1-3; 7 bases are shared with TRBD1. The CDR3 loop spans 15 amino acids. Trimming cost V 6 bases and J 0 bases; bases outside gene matches: 5. Germline V gene data show CDR1 as MDHEN and CDR2 as SYDVKM. CDR3 nucleotide sequence: TGTGCCAGCAGACCCCAGGGGGTCTCTGGAAACACCATATATTTT. It encodes CASRPQGVSGNTIYF.

The chain uses TRBV6-5 and TRBJ2-5; 9 nucleotides line up with TRBD1. The trim removed 5 bases at V and 3 bases at J, leaving 4 bases unmatched. The germline CDR1 and CDR2 sequences are MNHEY and SVGAGI. This CDR3 has 14 residues. The CDR3 loop is CASSGRTGEETQYF. The CDR3 DNA reads as TGTGCCAGCAGTGGAAGGACAGGGGAAGAGACCCAGTACTTC.

This rearrangement joins TRBV27 to TRBJ2-1; 10 nucleotides line up with TRBD2. The CDR3 has 19 residues. Germline CDR1 MNHEY, CDR2 SMNVEV (reference sequence). J gave up 0 bases and V 6 bases, and 14 bases lay outside the gene matches. The CDR3 protein is CASRPKGVSGRRSYNEQFF. The CDR3 DNA follows: TGTGCCAGCAGGCCTAAAGGAGTTAGCGGGAGGCGCTCCTACAATGAGCAGTTCTTC.

This clone appeared a single time. The genes are TRBV30 and TRBJ2-1; 7 bases are shared with TRBD1. The CDR3 covers 16 residues. The trim removed 4 bases at V and 8 bases at J, leaving 17 bases unmatched. Germline-derived CDR1 and CDR2 are GTSNPN and SVGIG (reference sequence). The CDR3, as DNA: TGTGCCTGGACCCCAGGGGCAGGGGGATTGGGGGATGAGCAGTTCTTC. Translation gives CAWTPGAGGLGDEQFF.

The chain employs TRBV6-1 and TRBJ2-3; D ambiguous. The CDR3 sequence is 15 residues long. Trimming cost V 1 base and J 4 bases, with 12 bases left between them. From germline, CDR1 is MNHNS and CDR2 SASEGT. CDR3 nucleotide sequence: TGTGCCAGCAGTGAAGGGATGCCCTGGGCAGATACGCAGTATTTT. Residues: CASSEGMPWADTQYF.

This rearrangement joins TRBV5-1 to TRBJ1-2; the D is unclear. Deletions cut 3 bases from V and 1 base from J, with 16 bases between. The CDR3 is 16 amino acids. Germline V lookup: CDR1 SGHRS, CDR2 YFSETQ. Here the CDR3 reads CASSSSGGIYNYGYTF. CDR3 in DNA: TGCGCCAGCAGCTCCTCTGGTGGAATATATAACTATGGCTACACCTTC.

The rearrangement uses TRBV11-1 and TRBJ2-7, with D perhaps matching TRBD1 (5 bases). The V and J ends lost 3 bases and 6 bases respectively, with 12 bases between them. The CDR3 covers 13 residues. Germline CDR1 and CDR2: SGHAT and FQDESV (reference sequence). The CDR3 DNA is TGTGCCAGCAGCTTGACCAGGGTATCCGAGCAGTACTTC. This gives the protein CASSLTRVSEQYF.

V gene TRBV10-3 combines with J gene TRBJ2-3; either TRBD1 or TRBD2 may supply D (6 bases each). CDR1 and CDR2 from the germline V gene are ENHRY and SYGVKD. CDR3 size: 14 residues. This CDR3 reads CAGAGRSSTDTQYF. The CDR3 region has the DNA TGTGCGGGGGCAGGGAGGTCTAGCACAGATACGCAGTATTTT.

The chain links TRBV6-5 to TRBJ1-1; D is uncertain. The germline CDR1 and CDR2 sequences are MNHEY and SVGAGI. This CDR3 is 14 amino acids long. Deletions cut 4 bases from V and 5 bases from J, with 14 bases between. CDR3 coding DNA: TGTGCCAGCAGTTCCTCTAGAATGGGAACTGAAGCTTTCTTT. Encoded protein: CASSSSRMGTEAFF.

The chain is built from TRBV27 and TRBJ2-7, with 8 bases identical to TRBD2. CDR1 and CDR2 from the germline V gene are MNHEY and SMNVEV (reference sequence). The CDR3 runs to 16 residues. V trimming: 1 base; J trimming: 0 bases; junction bases outside the gene matches: 5. CDR3 DNA: TGTGCCAGCAGTTTATACCTAGCGGGCCTCTCCTACGAGCAGTACTTC. Protein sequence: CASSLYLAGLSYEQYF.

The J gene is TRBJ2-5, the V gene TRBV4-3; no clear D. Trimming removed 1 base from V and 1 base from J, with 13 bases in between. The germline V gene has CDR1 LGHNA and CDR2 YSLEER. CDR3 length: 16 amino acids. Here the CDR3 DNA reads TGCGCCAGCAGCCAAGGCAGGATCCCCCTCCAAGAGACCCAGTACTTC. This encodes CASSQGRIPLQETQYF.

The genes are TRBV7-9 and TRBJ2-7, with D perhaps matching TRBD2 (6 bases). V gave up 10 bases and J gave up 3 bases, with 19 bases separating them. The CDR3 consists of 14 residues. CDR1 is SEHNR, CDR2 FQNEAQ, per germline (reference sequence). The CDR3, as DNA: TGTGCCACCGGGGTGGGGGAGGATTTCTACGAGCAGTACTTC. It encodes CATGVGEDFYEQYF.

In the case of this clone: The same CDR3 also results from other DNA sequences found in this sample. The rearrangement links TRBV5-1 to TRBJ2-5; D uncertain. V lost 1 base and J 3 bases, leaving 10 bases between the germline ends. CDR1 is SGHRS and CDR2 is YFSETQ in the germline V gene. The CDR3 sequence is 14 residues long. CDR3 protein: CASSLMSTEETQYF. CDR3 bases: TGCGCCAGCAGCTTGATGTCGACTGAAGAGACCCAGTACTTC. Using reference TRBV5-1 and TRBJ2-5 for the parts outside the CDR3, the full variable domain is KAGVTQTPRYLIKTRGQQVTLSCSPISGHRSVSWYQQTPGQGLQFLFEYFSETQRNKGNFPGRFSGRQFSNSRSEMNVSTLELGDSALYLCASSLMSTEETQYFGPGTRLLVL.

This chain links TRBV14 with TRBJ2-3, with D possibly matching TRBD2 (5 bases). Germline lookup yields CDR1 SGHDN and CDR2 FVKESK. This CDR3 comprises 14 residues. Trimming pared 2 bases from V and 3 bases from J, leaving 9 bases between. The CDR3, as DNA: TGTGCCAGCAGCCAATATGAGGGTACAGATACGCAGTATTTT. It translates to CASSQYEGTDTQYF. The variable domain in full, completed from reference TRBV14 and TRBJ2-3, reads EAGVTQFPSHSVIEKGQTVTLRCDPISGHDNLYWYRRVMGKEIKFLLHFVKESKQDESGMPNNRFLAERTGGTYSTLKVQPAELEDSGVYFCASSQYEGTDTQYFGPGTRLTVL.

V gene TRBV5-1 combines with J gene TRBJ1-5; D is ambiguous. The CDR3 length is 13 residues. Germline V gene sequence: CDR1 SGHRS, CDR2 YFSETQ. The germline V and J ends were trimmed by 5 bases and 7 bases, with 13 bases remaining between them. CDR3 residues: CASRQGPTQPQHF. The CDR3 DNA follows: TGCGCCAGCAGGCAAGGGCCAACGCAGCCCCAGCATTTT.

This chain connects TRBV4-3 to TRBJ2-5; a weak D match, TRBD1 (6 bases). Germline V lookup: CDR1 LGHNA, CDR2 YSLEER. The CDR3 spans 18 residues. Trimming took 6 bases from V and 5 from J, leaving 28 bases between them. The CDR3 here is CASSLGAVGTSMGETQYF. DNA for the CDR3: TGCGCCAGCAGTTTGGGCGCGGTAGGGACATCAATGGGGGAGACCCAGTACTTC.